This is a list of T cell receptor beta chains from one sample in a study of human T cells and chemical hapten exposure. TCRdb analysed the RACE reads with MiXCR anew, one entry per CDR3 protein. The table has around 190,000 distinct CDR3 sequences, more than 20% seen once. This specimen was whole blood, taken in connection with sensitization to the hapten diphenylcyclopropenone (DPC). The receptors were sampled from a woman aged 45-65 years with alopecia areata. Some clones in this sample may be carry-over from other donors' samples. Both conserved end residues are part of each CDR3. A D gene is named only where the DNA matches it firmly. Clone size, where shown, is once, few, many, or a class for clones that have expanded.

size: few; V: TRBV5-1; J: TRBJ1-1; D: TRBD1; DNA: TGCGCCAGCAGCTTATTGGGAGGAGGGGGCTACCCCTCTGAAGCTTTCTTT; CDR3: CASSLLGGGGYPSEAFF
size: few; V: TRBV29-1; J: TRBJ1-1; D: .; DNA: TGCAGCGCTCTCCTCCCGGGTGAAGCTTTCTTT; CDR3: CSALLPGEAFF
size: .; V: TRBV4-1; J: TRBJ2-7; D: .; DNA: TGCGCCAGCAGCCAGCTCCCGGCTAGACGCGAGCAGTACTTC; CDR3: CASSQLPARREQYF
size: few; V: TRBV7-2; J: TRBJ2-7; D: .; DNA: TGTGCCAGCAGCTTAGTCCCAGGGGAGGGCGAGCAGTACTTC; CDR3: CASSLVPGEGEQYF
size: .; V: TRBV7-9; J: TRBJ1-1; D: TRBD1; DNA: TGTGCCAGCAGCCCCGCTGACAGGGGGCAGGTTGAAGCTTTCTTT; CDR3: CASSPADRGQVEAFF
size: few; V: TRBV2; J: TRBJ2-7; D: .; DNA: TGTGCCAGCAGTGTAACAGGACCCTACGAGCAGTACTTC; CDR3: CASSVTGPYEQYF
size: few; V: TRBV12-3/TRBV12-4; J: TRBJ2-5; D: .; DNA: TGTGCCAGCAGTTTAGTAGGGAGTGAGACCCAGTACTTC; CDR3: CASSLVGSETQYF
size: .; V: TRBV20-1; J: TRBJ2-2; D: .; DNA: TGCAGTGCTACCCGACCGGAGTCCGGGGAGCTGTTTTTT; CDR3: CSATRPESGELFF
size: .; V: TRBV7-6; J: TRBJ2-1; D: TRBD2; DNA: TGTGCCAGCAGCTTAGGACTAGCGGGAGAGTACAATGAGCAGTTCTTC; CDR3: CASSLGLAGEYNEQFF
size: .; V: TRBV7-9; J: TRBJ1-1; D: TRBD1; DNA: TGCGCCAGCAGCTTAACAGGGGACACTGAAGCTTTCTTT; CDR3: CASSLTGDTEAFF
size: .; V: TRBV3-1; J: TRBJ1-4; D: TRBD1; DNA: TGTGCCAGCAGCGCCTCCGGGACAGCGGATGAAAAACTGTTTTTT; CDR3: CASSASGTADEKLFF
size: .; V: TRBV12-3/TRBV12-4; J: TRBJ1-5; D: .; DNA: TGTGCCAGCAGTTTAGATCGGGGGGGGTCTAGCAATCAGCCCCAGCATTTT; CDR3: CASSLDRGGSSNQPQHF
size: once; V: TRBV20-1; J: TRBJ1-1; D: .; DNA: TGCAGTGCTAGAGGGGGGGGCGTAGGCACTGAAGCTTTCTTT; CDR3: CSARGGGVGTEAFF
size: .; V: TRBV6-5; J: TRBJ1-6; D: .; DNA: TGTGCCAGCAGTTACTCGAGACTACCCCTCCACTTT; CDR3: CASSYSRLPLHF
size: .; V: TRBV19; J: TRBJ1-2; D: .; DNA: TGTGCCAGTAATTACGGGGGCGACAGAAACTATGGCTACACCTTC; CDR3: CASNYGGDRNYGYTF
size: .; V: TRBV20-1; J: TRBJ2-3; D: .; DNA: TGCACCTGGGAAGGCGCGGGGACAGATACGCAGTATTTT; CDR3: CTWEGAGTDTQYF
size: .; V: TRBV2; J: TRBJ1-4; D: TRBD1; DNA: TGTGCCAGCAGAAGGGACAGCGTTAATGAAAAACTGTTTTTT; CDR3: CASRRDSVNEKLFF
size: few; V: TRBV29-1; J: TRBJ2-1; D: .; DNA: TGCAGCGTTGAAGATGAGGCGGCAAGCTCCTACAATGAGCAGTTCTTC; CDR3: CSVEDEAASSYNEQFF
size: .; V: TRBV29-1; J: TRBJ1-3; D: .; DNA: TGCAGCGCCCAGGGGACAGGAAACACCATATATTTT; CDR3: CSAQGTGNTIYF
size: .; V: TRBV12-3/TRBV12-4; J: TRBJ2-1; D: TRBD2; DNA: TGTGCCAGCAATCAAGCGGGAGGAGAGCGACAAAATGAGCAGTTCTTC; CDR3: CASNQAGGERQNEQFF
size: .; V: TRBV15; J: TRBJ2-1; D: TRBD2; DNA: TGTGCCACCCGATTAGCGGGAGGGCCAGACAATGAGCAGTTCTTC; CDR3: CATRLAGGPDNEQFF
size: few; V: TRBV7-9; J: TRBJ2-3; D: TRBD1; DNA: TGTGCCAGCAGCTTAGTGGGGACAGACAGCACAGATACGCAGTATTTT; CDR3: CASSLVGTDSTDTQYF
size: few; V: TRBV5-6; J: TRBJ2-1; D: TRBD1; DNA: TGTGCCAGCAGGTTCACAGGGGCCGACAATGAGCAGTTCTTC; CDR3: CASRFTGADNEQFF
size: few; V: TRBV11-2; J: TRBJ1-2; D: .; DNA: TGTGCCAGCAGCTCCGATCGTACCCACTATGGCTACACCTTC; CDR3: CASSSDRTHYGYTF
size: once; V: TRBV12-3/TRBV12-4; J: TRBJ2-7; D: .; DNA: TGTGCCAGCAGCCCCCTGGGGCAGCCCCCTTACGAGCAGTACTTC; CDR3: CASSPLGQPPYEQYF